This passage covers 4 T cell receptor beta chains from one sample sequenced in a study of beta chain features in type 1 diabetes. Study-wide findings and caveats: The study found moderately but significantly shorter TCRB CDR3s in all four CD4+ subsets of Type 1 diabetes patients.

The antigens of these receptors remain unknown. The sequenced template was cDNA made from the entire isolated RNA. Profiled with immunoSEQ multiplex PCR; TCRdb holds only in-frame clones, not every one. The table lists approximately 100,000 clones, roughly 28% of them singletons. The sequenced sample consisted of central memory CD4+ T cells from blood. The receptors here all came from a woman between 18 and 30 years old with type 1 diabetes.

The gene calls are TRBV7-2 and TRBJ2-3; TRBD1 matches at 9 bases. CDR3 size: 14 residues. The trim removed 1 base at V and 4 bases at J, leaving 0 bases unmatched. Germline loops: CDR1 SGHTA, CDR2 FQGNSA. As DNA, the CDR3 is TGTGCCAGCAGCTTAGGACAGGGGGCAGATACGCAGTATTTT. Residues: CASSLGQGADTQYF.

The chain employs TRBV2 and TRBJ2-3, with 11 bases aligning to TRBD2. The CDR3 extends over 14 amino acids. CDR1 is SNHLY and CDR2 is FYNNEI in the germline V gene. With V trimmed by 7 bases and J by 6 bases, 6 bases remained unmatched. The CDR3 loop is CASIPGLADDTQYF. DNA for the CDR3: TGTGCCAGCATCCCGGGACTAGCGGACGATACGCAGTATTTT.

This clone was seen more than once but under ten times. The chain employs TRBV15 and TRBJ2-5, with unresolved D. Trimming stripped 2 bases from V and 3 bases from J, with 22 bases between. CDR1 is LNHNV, CDR2 YYDKDF, per germline (reference sequence). This CDR3 is built from 18 residues. CDR3 amino acids: CATSRRRPAPLKKETQYF. The CDR3 DNA reads as TGTGCCACCAGCAGACGGCGGCCCGCCCCCCTAAAAAAAGAGACCCAGTACTTC.

The count of this clone is one. The J gene is TRBJ1-2, the V gene TRBV6-1, with D unclear. This CDR3 spans 15 amino acids. From germline, CDR1 is MNHNS and CDR2 SASEGT. Trimming removed 0 bases from V and 4 bases from J, with 12 bases in between. The CDR3: CASSEAVTGIYGYTF. Here the CDR3 DNA reads TGTGCCAGCAGTGAAGCTGTGACGGGTATCTATGGCTACACCTTC.